This T cell receptor beta chain came from a study of T cells in Graves' hyperthyroidism and ophthalmopathy. This clonotype was seen ten or more times. The TCR beta CDR3 regions underwent amplification using RNA transcripts as the source. In the first-round RT-PCR of the TCR CDR3, the HTBI primer set was used. TCRdb re-called the multiplex PCR reads through MiXCR, storing one row per CDR3 protein. The sample has 500,000 to 600,000 distinct CDR3 sequences, about half seen once. The V and J ends lost 4 bases and 2 bases, in that order; junction bases with no gene match: 10. This CDR3 has 16 residues. The germline V gene encodes CDR1 LNHNV and CDR2 YYDKDF (reference sequence).

The rearrangement uses TRBV15 and TRBJ2-7, with 8 bases matching TRBD1. The sequencing sample was made of peripheral blood or thyroid tissue (not recorded which). The receptor comes from an adult woman with Graves' disease, either hyperthyroidism or ophthalmopathy (not recorded which). The DNA for the CDR3 is TGTGCCACCAGCATTGACAGGGGTTTGACACCCTACGAGCAGTACTTC. It specifies CATSIDRGLTPYEQYF.